This T cell receptor beta chain was profiled in a study of chemoradiotherapy in HPV16-positive cancers. In regard to this clone: A junction end diverges from the germline sequence, so it may reflect a read error.

Libraries were prepared by immunoSEQ multiplex PCR; TCRdb keeps only in-frame clonotypes and omits some of them. Altogether 9,500 to 15,000 clones are present, around 87% being singletons, with the ten largest covering roughly 2.6%. Germline CDR1 reads SQVTM; CDR2 reads ANQGSEA. This CDR3 comprises 13 residues. The origin of this receptor is a human donor with HPV-associated anogenital cancer. This specimen was acquired from a patient who underwent chemoradiotherapy. This rearrangement joins TRBV29-1 to TRBJ1-4; D possibly corresponds to TRBD1 (6 bases). CDR3 region: CSAEGGPGEKLFF. The CDR3 DNA reads as TGCAGCGCTGAAGGGGGGCCCGGTGAAAAACTGTTTTTT.